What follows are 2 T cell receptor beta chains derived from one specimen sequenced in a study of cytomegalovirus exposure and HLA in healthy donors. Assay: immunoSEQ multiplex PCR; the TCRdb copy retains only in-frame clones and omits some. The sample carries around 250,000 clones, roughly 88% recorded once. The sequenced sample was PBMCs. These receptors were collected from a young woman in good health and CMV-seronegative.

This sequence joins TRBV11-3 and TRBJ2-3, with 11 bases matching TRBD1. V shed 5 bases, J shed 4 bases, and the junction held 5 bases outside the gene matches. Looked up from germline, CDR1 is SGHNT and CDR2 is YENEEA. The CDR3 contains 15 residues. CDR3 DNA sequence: TGTGCCAGCAGCCTACGGACAGGGGGCGCAGATACGCAGTATTTT. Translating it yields CASSLRTGGADTQYF.

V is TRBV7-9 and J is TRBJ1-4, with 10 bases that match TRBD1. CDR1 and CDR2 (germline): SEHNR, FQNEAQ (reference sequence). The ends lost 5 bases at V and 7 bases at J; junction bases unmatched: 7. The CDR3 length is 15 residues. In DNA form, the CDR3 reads TGTGCCAGCAGCGGGCGGGACAGGGGCGGTGAAAAACTGTTTTTT. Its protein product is CASSGRDRGGEKLFF.